This entry is about one T cell receptor (beta chain). Germline CDR1 KGHDR, CDR2 SFDVKD. Trimming removed 0 bases at V and 2 bases at J, with 17 bases between. The CDR3 is made up of 18 amino acids. Preparation of the TCRbeta library involved a method that used unique molecular identifiers. MiXCR was run by TCRdb on the PCR reads, yielding one entry per CDR3 protein. The sample has 490,000 or so distinct CDR3 sequences; roughly an eighth are singletons. The sample comes from a study of T-cell reconstitution after alpha-beta-depleted transplantation in children. The rearrangement uses TRBV24-1 and TRBJ2-3; possibly TRBD1 for D (6 bases). The source of this sequence is a human donor who donated a stem cell graft to a child with combined immunodeficiency. This material consisted of PBMCs from the stem cell graft donor, taken from the stem cell graft. In nucleotides, the CDR3 is TGTGCCACCAGTGATTTGAGTAGTGGGACACTTACCACAGATACGCAGTATTTT. It encodes CATSDLSSGTLTTDTQYF.